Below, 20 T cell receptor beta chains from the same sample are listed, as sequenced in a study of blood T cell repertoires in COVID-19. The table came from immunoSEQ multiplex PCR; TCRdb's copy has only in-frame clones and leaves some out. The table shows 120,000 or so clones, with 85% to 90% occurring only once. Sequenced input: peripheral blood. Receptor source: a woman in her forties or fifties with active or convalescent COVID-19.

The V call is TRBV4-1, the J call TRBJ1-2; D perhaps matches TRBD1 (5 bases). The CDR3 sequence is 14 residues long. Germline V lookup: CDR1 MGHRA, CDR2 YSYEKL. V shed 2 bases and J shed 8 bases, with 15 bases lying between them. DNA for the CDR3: TGCGCCAGCAGCCAACCCGGGGGGAATCGGGGCTACACCTTC. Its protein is CASSQPGGNRGYTF.

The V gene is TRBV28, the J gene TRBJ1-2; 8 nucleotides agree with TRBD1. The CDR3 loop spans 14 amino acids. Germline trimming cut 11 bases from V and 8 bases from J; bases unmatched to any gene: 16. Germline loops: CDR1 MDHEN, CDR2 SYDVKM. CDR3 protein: CAGGRTGSFYGYTF. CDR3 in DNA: TGTGCCGGGGGGAGGACAGGGTCATTTTACGGCTACACCTTC.

The CDR3 DNA is TGTGCCAGCAGCCAATTAGGGGGGGGAGGGACCCAGTACTTC. It encodes CASSQLGGGGTQYF. The chain has TRBV9 and TRBJ2-5; D is perhaps TRBD2 (7 bases). CDR3 length: 14 residues. CDR1 and CDR2 (germline): SGDLS, YYNGEE. V was pared by 4 bases and J by 7 bases, with 17 bases between.

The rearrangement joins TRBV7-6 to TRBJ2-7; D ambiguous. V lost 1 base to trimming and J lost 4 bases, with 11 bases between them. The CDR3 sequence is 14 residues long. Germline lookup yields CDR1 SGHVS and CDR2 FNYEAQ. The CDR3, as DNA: TGTGCCAGCAGCTTAGTTTACAGTGGGTACGAGCAGTACTTC. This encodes CASSLVYSGYEQYF.

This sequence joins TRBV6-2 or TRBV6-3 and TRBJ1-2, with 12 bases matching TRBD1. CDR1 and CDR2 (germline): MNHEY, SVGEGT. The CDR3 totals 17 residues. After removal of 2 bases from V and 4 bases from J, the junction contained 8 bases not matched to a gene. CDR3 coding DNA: TGTGCCAGCAGTTACGGGGACAGGGGGCGAGGAAGCTATGGCTACACCTTC. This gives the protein CASSYGDRGRGSYGYTF.

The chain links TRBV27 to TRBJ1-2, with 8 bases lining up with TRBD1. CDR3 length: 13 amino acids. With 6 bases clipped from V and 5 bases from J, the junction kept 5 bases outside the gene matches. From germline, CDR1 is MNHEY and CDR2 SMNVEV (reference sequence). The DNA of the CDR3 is TGTGCCAGCAGACCGGGACAGGAGTATGGCTACACCTTC. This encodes CASRPGQEYGYTF.

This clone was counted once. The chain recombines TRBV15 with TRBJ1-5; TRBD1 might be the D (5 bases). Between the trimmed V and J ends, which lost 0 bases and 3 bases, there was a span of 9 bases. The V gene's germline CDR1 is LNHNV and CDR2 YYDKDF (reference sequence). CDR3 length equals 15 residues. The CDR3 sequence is CATSRDLGVNQPQHF. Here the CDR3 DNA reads TGTGCCACCAGCAGAGATTTAGGGGTCAATCAGCCCCAGCATTTT.

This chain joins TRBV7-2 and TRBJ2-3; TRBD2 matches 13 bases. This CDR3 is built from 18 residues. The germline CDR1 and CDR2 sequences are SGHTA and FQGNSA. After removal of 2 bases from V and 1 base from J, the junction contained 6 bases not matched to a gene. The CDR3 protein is CASSLSGTSGVGTDTQYF. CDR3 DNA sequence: TGTGCCAGCAGCTTAAGTGGGACTAGCGGGGTGGGCACAGATACGCAGTATTTT.

This chain's CDR3 is CAWSPQGNQPQHF. The CDR3 coding sequence is TGTGCCTGGAGTCCCCAGGGCAATCAGCCCCAGCATTTT. V usage is TRBV30 and J usage is TRBJ1-5; no definite D call. From germline, CDR1 is GTSNPN and CDR2 SVGIG (reference sequence). CDR3 length equals 13 residues. The V gene lost 2 bases and the J gene lost 2 bases, with 7 bases spanning the gap.

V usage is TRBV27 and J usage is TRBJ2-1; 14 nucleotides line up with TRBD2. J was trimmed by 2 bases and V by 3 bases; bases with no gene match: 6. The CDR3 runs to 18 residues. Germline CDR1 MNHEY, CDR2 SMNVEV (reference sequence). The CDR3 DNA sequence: TGTGCCAGCAGTTTTCTGGGGACTAGCGGGAGTACCTACAATGAGCAGTTCTTC. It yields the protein CASSFLGTSGSTYNEQFF.

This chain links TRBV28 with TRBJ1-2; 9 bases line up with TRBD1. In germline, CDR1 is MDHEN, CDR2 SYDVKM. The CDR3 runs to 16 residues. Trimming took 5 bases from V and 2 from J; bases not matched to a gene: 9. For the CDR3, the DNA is TGTGCCAGCAGTAGGCCGGGACAGGGCCCAAACTATGGCTACACCTTC. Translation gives CASSRPGQGPNYGYTF.

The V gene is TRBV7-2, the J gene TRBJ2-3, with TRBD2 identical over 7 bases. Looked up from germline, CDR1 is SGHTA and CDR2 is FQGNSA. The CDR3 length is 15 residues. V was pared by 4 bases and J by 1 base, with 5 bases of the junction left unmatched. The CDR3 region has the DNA TGTGCCAGCAGCTACGGACTAGGCGGCACAGATACGCAGTATTTT. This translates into CASSYGLGGTDTQYF.

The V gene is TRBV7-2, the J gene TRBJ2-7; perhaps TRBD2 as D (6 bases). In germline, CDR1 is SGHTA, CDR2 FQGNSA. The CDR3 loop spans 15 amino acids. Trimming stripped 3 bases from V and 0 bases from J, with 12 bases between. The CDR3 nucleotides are TGTGCCAGCAGCTTGGTATCGGGGGACTCCTACGAGCAGTACTTC. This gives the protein CASSLVSGDSYEQYF.

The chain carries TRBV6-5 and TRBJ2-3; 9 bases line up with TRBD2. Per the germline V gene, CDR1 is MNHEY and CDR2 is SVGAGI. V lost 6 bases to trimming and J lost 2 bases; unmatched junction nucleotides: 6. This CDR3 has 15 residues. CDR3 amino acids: CASRPSGAVTDTQYF. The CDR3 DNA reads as TGTGCCAGCAGGCCTAGCGGGGCCGTCACAGATACGCAGTATTTT.

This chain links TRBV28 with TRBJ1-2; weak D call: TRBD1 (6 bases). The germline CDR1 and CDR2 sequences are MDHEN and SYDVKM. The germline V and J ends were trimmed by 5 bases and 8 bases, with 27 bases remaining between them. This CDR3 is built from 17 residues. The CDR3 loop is CASSPNDRLGWGTGYTF. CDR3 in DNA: TGTGCCAGCAGTCCCAACGACAGGCTGGGCTGGGGGACGGGCTACACCTTC.

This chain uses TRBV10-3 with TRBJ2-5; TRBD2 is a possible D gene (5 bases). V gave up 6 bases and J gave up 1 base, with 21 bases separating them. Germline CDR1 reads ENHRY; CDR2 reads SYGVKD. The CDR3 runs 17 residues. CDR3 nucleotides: TGTGCCATCAGCGCCGGACTCGTAACTCCGGGCCAAGAGACCCAGTACTTC. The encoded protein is CAISAGLVTPGQETQYF.

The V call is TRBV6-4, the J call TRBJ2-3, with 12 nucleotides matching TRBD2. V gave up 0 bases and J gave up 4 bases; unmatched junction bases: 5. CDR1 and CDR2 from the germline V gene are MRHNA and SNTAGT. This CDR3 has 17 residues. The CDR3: CASSDSRLAGVADTQYF. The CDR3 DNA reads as TGTGCCAGCAGTGACTCTAGACTAGCGGGAGTAGCAGATACGCAGTATTTT.

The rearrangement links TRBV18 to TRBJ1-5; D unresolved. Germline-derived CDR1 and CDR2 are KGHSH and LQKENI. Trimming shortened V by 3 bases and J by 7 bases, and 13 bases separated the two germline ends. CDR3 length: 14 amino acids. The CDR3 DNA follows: TGTGCCAGCTCACCTGAGGGAGTAAGGCAGCCCCAGCATTTT. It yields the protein CASSPEGVRQPQHF.

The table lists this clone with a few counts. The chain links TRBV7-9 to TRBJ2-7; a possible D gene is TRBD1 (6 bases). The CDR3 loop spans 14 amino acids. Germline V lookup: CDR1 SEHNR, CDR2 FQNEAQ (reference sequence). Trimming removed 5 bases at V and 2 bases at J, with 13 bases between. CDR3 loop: CASSLQQGTYEQYF. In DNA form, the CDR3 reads TGTGCCAGCAGCCTCCAACAGGGCACCTACGAGCAGTACTTC.

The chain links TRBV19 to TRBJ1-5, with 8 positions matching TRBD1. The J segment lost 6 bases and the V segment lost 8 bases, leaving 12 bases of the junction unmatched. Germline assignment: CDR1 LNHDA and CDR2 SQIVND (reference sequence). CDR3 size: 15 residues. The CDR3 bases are TGTGCCAGTCAACGAGGCCAGGGGGCGACTCAGCCCCAGCATTTT. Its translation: CASQRGQGATQPQHF.